These 17 T cell receptor beta chains were all obtained from the same sample, sequenced in a study of cytomegalovirus exposure and HLA in healthy donors. Repertoires were generated with immunoSEQ multiplex PCR, while TCRdb's copy carries only in-frame clones and drops some. The repertoire holds about 260,000 clones, with around 91% as singletons. Material: PBMCs. These receptors were obtained from a woman younger than 45 in good health and CMV-seronegative.

This clone was seen just once. V usage is TRBV27 and J usage is TRBJ2-7, with D hard to call. Germline loops: CDR1 MNHEY, CDR2 SMNVEV (reference sequence). The CDR3 loop spans 14 amino acids. V lost 4 bases, J lost 0 bases, and 10 bases lay in between. The CDR3, as DNA: TGTGCCAGCAGTTATAGTGGAGACTCCTACGAGCAGTACTTC. Translated: CASSYSGDSYEQYF.

J is TRBJ2-7 and V is TRBV7-6; D is unclear. Trimming left V 4 bases short and J 5 bases short, with 12 bases between. CDR3 size: 13 residues. The V gene's germline CDR1 is SGHVS and CDR2 FNYEAQ. CDR3 residues: CASSSLGYNEQYF. DNA for the CDR3: TGTGCCAGCAGCTCCCTGGGGTATAACGAGCAGTACTTC.

This chain links TRBV2 with TRBJ2-7, with D unclear. The CDR3 extends over 15 amino acids. Germline CDR1 SNHLY, CDR2 FYNNEI. The germline V and J ends were trimmed by 7 bases and 1 base, with 17 bases remaining between them. CDR3 in amino acids: CASTPDAPKSYEQYF. The CDR3 nucleotides read TGTGCCAGCACCCCGGACGCTCCGAAATCCTACGAGCAGTACTTC.

This chain joins TRBV2 and TRBJ2-1; 10 bases agree with TRBD1. V shed 4 bases, J shed 8 bases, and the junction held 5 bases outside the gene matches. CDR1 and CDR2 (germline): SNHLY, FYNNEI. This CDR3 contains 14 residues. The CDR3, as DNA: TGTGCCAGCAGTGGGGACAGGGGATCGGATGAGCAGTTCTTC. It is translated as CASSGDRGSDEQFF.

This chain connects TRBV25-1 to TRBJ2-5, with D perhaps matching TRBD2 (6 bases). The CDR3 is made up of 14 amino acids. V was shortened by 4 bases and J by 9 bases, with 18 bases between the two germline ends. Germline V CDR1 and CDR2: MGHDK, SYGVNS. CDR3 coding DNA: TGTGCCAGCAGTGCAACGGGAGTGGGATCAGCCCAGTACTTC. It encodes CASSATGVGSAQYF.

The V gene is TRBV28, the J gene TRBJ2-3, with 9 bases fitting TRBD1. V lost 6 bases to trimming and J lost 1 base; unmatched junction nucleotides: 11. CDR3 length: 17 amino acids. In germline, CDR1 is MDHEN, CDR2 SYDVKM. CDR3 nucleotides: TGTGCCAGCAGCACTTCCCGGACAGGGGAAGGCACAGATACGCAGTATTTT. Its translation is CASSTSRTGEGTDTQYF.

The sample holds a few counts of this clone. The chain has TRBV11-2 and TRBJ2-5, with no clear D. Looked up from germline, CDR1 is SGHAT and CDR2 is FQNNGV. The CDR3 has 15 amino acids. V lost 1 base to trimming and J lost 2 bases, with 11 bases between them. The CDR3 nucleotides are TGTGCCAGCAGCTTAGCTCTACTTGCTCAAGAGACCCAGTACTTC. Translating gives CASSLALLAQETQYF. Together with reference TRBV11-2 and TRBJ2-5, the CDR3 gives the full variable domain: EAGVAQSPRYKIIEKRQSVAFWCNPISGHATLYWYQQILGQGPKLLIQFQNNGVVDDSQLPKDRFSAERLKGVDSTLKIQPAKLEDSAVYLCASSLALLAQETQYFGPGTRLLVL.

As to this clone: This CDR3 is also generated by other DNA sequences in the sample. V usage is TRBV9 and J usage is TRBJ2-1, with D unclear. The V end lost 0 bases, the J end lost 2 bases, and 9 bases lay between the germline ends. Germline lookup yields CDR1 SGDLS and CDR2 YYNGEE. This CDR3 spans 15 amino acids. CDR3 amino acids: CASSVDGRAYNEQFF. CDR3 nucleotide sequence: TGTGCCAGCAGCGTAGATGGACGCGCCTACAATGAGCAGTTCTTC.

The V call is TRBV7-3, the J call TRBJ2-2, with D unclear. The CDR3 runs to 14 residues. The V and J ends lost 3 bases and 3 bases respectively, with 8 bases between them. CDR1 is SGHTA and CDR2 is FQGTGA in the germline V gene. CDR3 loop: CASSLMVHTGELFF. Here the CDR3 DNA reads TGTGCCAGCAGCTTGATGGTCCACACCGGGGAGCTGTTTTTT.

This clone is a singleton in its sample. The same CDR3 also results from other DNA sequences found in this sample. This chain connects TRBV7-9 to TRBJ2-7, with 7 nucleotides matching TRBD2. V was clipped by 5 bases and J by 4 bases; unmatched bases: 2. Germline values: CDR1 SEHNR, CDR2 FQNEAQ (reference sequence). The CDR3 length is 12 residues. The DNA for the CDR3 is TGTGCCAGCAGCCCCGGGGGGTACGAGCAGTACTTC. Its protein product is CASSPGGYEQYF.

In this sample, this clone turned up once. The chain recombines TRBV2 with TRBJ2-1; possible D gene TRBD2, 5 bases. Trimming took off 4 bases at V and 3 bases at J, with 16 bases between the two ends. Germline V gene lookup returns CDR1 SNHLY and CDR2 FYNNEI. CDR3 length: 16 residues. The CDR3 spells CASSGLLVGVYNEQFF. The CDR3, as DNA: TGTGCCAGCAGTGGGTTACTAGTGGGTGTCTACAATGAGCAGTTCTTC.

V gene TRBV6-6 combines with J gene TRBJ2-7, with TRBD2 as a possible D gene (5 bases). The CDR3 loop spans 14 amino acids. Germline values: CDR1 MNHNY, CDR2 SVGAGI (reference sequence). The V end lost 7 bases, the J end lost 3 bases, and 16 bases lay between the germline ends. CDR3 amino acids: CASKSGRSNYEQYF. In nucleotides, the CDR3 is TGTGCCAGCAAGAGCGGTCGCTCCAACTACGAGCAGTACTTC.

A word on this clone: The sample has other DNA sequences that encode this CDR3 too. This chain uses TRBV5-1 with TRBJ2-7, with no clear D. V was pared by 0 bases and J by 5 bases, with 6 bases between. This CDR3 is 12 amino acids long. Germline CDR1 is SGHRS and CDR2 is YFSETQ. CDR3: CASSLVGDEQYF. Written as DNA, the CDR3 is TGCGCCAGCAGCTTGGTTGGGGACGAGCAGTACTTC. The whole variable domain, remainder taken from reference TRBV5-1 and TRBJ2-7, is KAGVTQTPRYLIKTRGQQVTLSCSPISGHRSVSWYQQTPGQGLQFLFEYFSETQRNKGNFPGRFSGRQFSNSRSEMNVSTLELGDSALYLCASSLVGDEQYFGPGTRLTVT.

This clone was recorded a few times. CDR3 sequence: CASSFSGSSYNEQFF. The CDR3 bases are TGTGCCAGCAGCTTTAGCGGGAGCTCCTACAATGAGCAGTTCTTC. The chain is built from TRBV13 and TRBJ2-1, with TRBD2 matching over 9 bases. With 3 bases clipped from V and 0 bases from J, the junction kept 0 bases outside the gene matches. The CDR3 length is 15 residues. Germline lookup yields CDR1 PRHDT and CDR2 FYEKMQ (reference sequence).

The chain employs TRBV7-9 and TRBJ2-3, with D uncertain. The germline gives CDR1 SEHNR, CDR2 FQNEAQ (reference sequence). Trimming took 1 base from V and 2 from J, leaving 10 bases between them. This CDR3 is built from 15 residues. The CDR3 coding sequence is TGTGCCAGCAGCTTAGGTCCGCCATCCACAGATACGCAGTATTTT. Translated: CASSLGPPSTDTQYF.

The chain carries TRBV7-9 and TRBJ1-1; D not certain. Deletions cut 1 base from V and 1 base from J, with 13 bases between. The CDR3 contains 16 residues. Germline CDR1 reads SEHNR; CDR2 reads FQNEAQ (reference sequence). The CDR3 bases are TGTGCCAGCAGCTTAGGGACTTTGGAGAGGAACACTGAAGCTTTCTTT. Translation gives CASSLGTLERNTEAFF. The variable domain in full, completed from reference TRBV7-9 and TRBJ1-1, reads DTGVSQNPRHKITKRGQNVTFRCDPISEHNRLYWYRQTLGQGPEFLTYFQNEAQLEKSRLLSDRFSAERPKGSFSTLEIQRTEQGDSAMYLCASSLGTLERNTEAFFGQGTRLTVV.

The rearrangement links TRBV28 to TRBJ2-1; D perhaps matches TRBD1 (5 bases). Germline CDR1 is MDHEN and CDR2 is SYDVKM. Trimming removed 9 bases at V and 5 bases at J, with 14 bases between. The CDR3 contains 13 residues. The CDR3: CARIGDRNNEQFF. The CDR3 DNA reads as TGTGCCAGGATAGGCGACAGAAACAATGAGCAGTTCTTC.